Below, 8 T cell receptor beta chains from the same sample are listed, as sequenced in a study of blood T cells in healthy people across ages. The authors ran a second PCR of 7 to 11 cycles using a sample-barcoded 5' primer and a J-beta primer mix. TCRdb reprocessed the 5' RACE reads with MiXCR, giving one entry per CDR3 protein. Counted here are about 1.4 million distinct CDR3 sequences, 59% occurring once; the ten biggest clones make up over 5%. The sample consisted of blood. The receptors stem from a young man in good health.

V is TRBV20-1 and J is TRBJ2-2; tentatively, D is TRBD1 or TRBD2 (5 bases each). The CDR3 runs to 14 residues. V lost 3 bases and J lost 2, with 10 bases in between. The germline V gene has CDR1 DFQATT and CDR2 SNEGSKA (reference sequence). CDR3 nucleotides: TGCAGTGCTAGGGCCGGGACCAACACCGGGGAGCTGTTTTTT. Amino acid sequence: CSARAGTNTGELFF.

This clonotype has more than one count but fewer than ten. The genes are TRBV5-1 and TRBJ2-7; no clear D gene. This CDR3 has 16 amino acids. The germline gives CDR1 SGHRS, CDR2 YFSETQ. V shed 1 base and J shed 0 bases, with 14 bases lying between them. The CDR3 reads CASSLSPGRGSYEQYF. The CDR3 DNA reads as TGCGCCAGCAGCTTGAGTCCAGGAAGAGGCTCCTACGAGCAGTACTTC.

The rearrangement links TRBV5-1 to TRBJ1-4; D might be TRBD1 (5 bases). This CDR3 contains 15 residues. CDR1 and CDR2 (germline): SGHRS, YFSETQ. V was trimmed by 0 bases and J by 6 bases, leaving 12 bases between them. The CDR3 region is CASSLEGRRDEKLFF. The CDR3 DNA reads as TGCGCCAGCAGCTTGGAGGGGAGGAGGGATGAAAAACTGTTTTTT.

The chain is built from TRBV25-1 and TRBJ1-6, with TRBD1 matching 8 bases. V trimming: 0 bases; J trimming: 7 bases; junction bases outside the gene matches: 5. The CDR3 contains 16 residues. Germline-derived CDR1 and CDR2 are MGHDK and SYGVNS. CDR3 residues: CASSEYRTGNNSPLHF. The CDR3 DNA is TGTGCCAGCAGTGAATACCGGACAGGGAACAATTCACCCCTCCACTTT.

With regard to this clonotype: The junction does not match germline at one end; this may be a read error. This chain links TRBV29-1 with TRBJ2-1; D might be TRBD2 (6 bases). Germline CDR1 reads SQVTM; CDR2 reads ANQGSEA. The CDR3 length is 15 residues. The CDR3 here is CGVEDHGSRYNEQFF. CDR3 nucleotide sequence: TGCGGCGTTGAAGATCACGGGAGTAGGTACAATGAGCAGTTCTTC.

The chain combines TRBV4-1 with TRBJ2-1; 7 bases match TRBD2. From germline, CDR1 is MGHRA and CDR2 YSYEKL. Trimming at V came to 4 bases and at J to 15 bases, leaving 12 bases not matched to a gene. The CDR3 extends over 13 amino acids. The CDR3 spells CASSPGTTDLRFF. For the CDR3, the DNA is TGCGCCAGCAGCCCGGGGACTACCGACCTGCGGTTCTTC.

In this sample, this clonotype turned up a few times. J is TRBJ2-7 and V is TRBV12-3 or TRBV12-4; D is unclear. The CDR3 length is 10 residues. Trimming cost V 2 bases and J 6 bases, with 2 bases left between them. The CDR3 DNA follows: TGTGCCAGCAGTTTACGCGAGCAGTACTTC. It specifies CASSLREQYF.

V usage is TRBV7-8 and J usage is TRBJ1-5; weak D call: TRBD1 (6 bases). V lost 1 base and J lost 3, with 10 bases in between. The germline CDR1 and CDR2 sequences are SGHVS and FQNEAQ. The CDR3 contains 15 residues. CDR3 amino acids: CASSLEDSNNQPQHF. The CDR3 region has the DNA TGTGCCAGCAGCTTAGAGGACAGCAACAATCAGCCCCAGCATTTT.